A selection of T cell receptor beta chains follows, all from one sample in a study of a mutant IDH1 vaccine in newly diagnosed glioma. Their recognized antigens are unknown. TCRdb keeps only in-frame clones here, not all; method: immunoSEQ multiplex PCR. This table holds tens of thousands of clones, about 75% found once. This specimen was PBMCs, taken from a glioma patient whose treatment included an IDH1 peptide vaccine. All receptors derive from a man aged 50-59 years with glioma. CDR3s include the opening cysteine and the closing phenylalanine or tryptophan. Fields, in order: clone size, D gene, V gene, J gene, CDR3 protein, CDR3 DNA. D genes are given only for firm matches. Clone size is shown for a subset of rows, as once, few, many or a class of expanded clone.

clone_size: -
d_call: -
v_call: TRBV2
j_call: TRBJ2-3
cdr3_aa: CATNVDGQSTDTQYF
cdr3_nt: TGTGCCACCAACGTTGACGGTCAGTCCACAGATACGCAGTATTTT

clone_size: -
d_call: -
v_call: TRBV5-6
j_call: TRBJ2-7
cdr3_aa: CASSGVKYLAREQYF
cdr3_nt: TGTGCCAGCAGCGGGGTCAAGTACCTCGCGAGGGAGCAGTACTTC

clone_size: once
d_call: -
v_call: TRBV6-5
j_call: TRBJ1-5
cdr3_aa: CASSRGRPWPQHF
cdr3_nt: TGTGCCAGCAGTCGAGGACGGCCATGGCCCCAGCATTTT

clone_size: -
d_call: TRBD2
v_call: TRBV5-6
j_call: TRBJ2-1
cdr3_aa: CASSLVAGGLRDNEQFF
cdr3_nt: TGTGCCAGCAGCTTGGTTGCGGGGGGGCTCCGGGACAATGAGCAGTTCTTC

clone_size: -
d_call: -
v_call: TRBV27
j_call: TRBJ2-1
cdr3_aa: CASSLGRGRKQFF
cdr3_nt: TGTGCCAGCAGTTTAGGTCGGGGAAGAAAGCAGTTCTTC

clone_size: -
d_call: -
v_call: TRBV5-1
j_call: TRBJ1-5
cdr3_aa: CASSIVPDNQPQHF
cdr3_nt: TGCGCCAGCAGCATTGTCCCAGATAATCAGCCCCAGCATTTT

clone_size: -
d_call: -
v_call: TRBV6-6
j_call: TRBJ2-7
cdr3_aa: CASSPGPRTYGQYF
cdr3_nt: TGTGCCAGCAGTCCAGGCCCACGAACCTACGGGCAGTACTTC

clone_size: once
d_call: TRBD1
v_call: TRBV6-6
j_call: TRBJ1-5
cdr3_aa: CATSTTGRGMDQPQHF
cdr3_nt: TGTGCCACCTCGACAACGGGCAGGGGGATGGATCAGCCCCAGCATTTT

clone_size: once
d_call: -
v_call: TRBV6-5
j_call: TRBJ1-2
cdr3_aa: CASSYKSTGYGYTF
cdr3_nt: TGTGCCAGCAGTTACAAGTCTACGGGTTACGGCTACACCTTC

clone_size: once
d_call: TRBD1
v_call: TRBV9
j_call: TRBJ1-6
cdr3_aa: CASSSPDRGRNSPLHF
cdr3_nt: TGTGCCAGCAGCTCCCCCGACAGGGGGCGAAATTCACCCCTCCACTTT

clone_size: -
d_call: -
v_call: TRBV29-1
j_call: TRBJ2-7
cdr3_aa: CSVSPTVSYEQYF
cdr3_nt: TGCAGCGTGTCCCCTACAGTCTCCTACGAGCAGTACTTC

clone_size: -
d_call: -
v_call: TRBV6-1
j_call: TRBJ1-2
cdr3_aa: CASSEGHNVRYGYTF
cdr3_nt: TGTGCCAGCAGTGAAGGGCATAACGTACGCTATGGCTACACCTTC

clone_size: -
d_call: -
v_call: TRBV29-1
j_call: TRBJ1-4
cdr3_aa: CSVTRDEKLFF
cdr3_nt: TGCAGCGTCACGAGGGATGAAAAACTGTTTTTT

clone_size: -
d_call: TRBD1
v_call: TRBV5-6
j_call: TRBJ1-4
cdr3_aa: CASSRGQGDEKLFF
cdr3_nt: TGTGCCAGCAGCCGGGGACAGGGAGACGAAAAACTGTTTTTT

clone_size: few
d_call: -
v_call: TRBV18
j_call: TRBJ2-7
cdr3_aa: CASSADEQYF
cdr3_nt: TGTGCCAGCTCAGCAGACGAGCAGTACTTC

clone_size: -
d_call: -
v_call: TRBV30
j_call: TRBJ2-3
cdr3_aa: CAWSVKGNTDTQYF
cdr3_nt: TGTGCCTGGAGTGTTAAAGGGAACACAGATACGCAGTATTTT

clone_size: -
d_call: -
v_call: TRBV9
j_call: TRBJ1-2
cdr3_aa: CASSVGGRALDGYTF
cdr3_nt: TGTGCCAGCAGCGTAGGGGGCAGGGCTCTCGATGGCTACACCTTC

clone_size: -
d_call: TRBD1
v_call: TRBV10-3
j_call: TRBJ2-7
cdr3_aa: CAISARDRGPRAWSYEQYF
cdr3_nt: TGTGCCATCAGTGCCCGGGACAGGGGGCCAAGGGCCTGGTCCTACGAGCAGTACTTC

clone_size: -
d_call: -
v_call: TRBV5-5
j_call: TRBJ1-6
cdr3_aa: CASSAGVSIYNSPLHF
cdr3_nt: TGTGCCAGCAGCGCTGGGGTCTCGATATATAATTCACCCCTCCACTTT

clone_size: -
d_call: TRBD2
v_call: TRBV5-4
j_call: TRBJ2-3
cdr3_aa: CASSPAGIAGTTDTQYF
cdr3_nt: TGTGCCAGCAGCCCAGCAGGGATAGCGGGGACAACAGATACGCAGTATTTT

clone_size: -
d_call: -
v_call: TRBV20-1
j_call: TRBJ2-7
cdr3_aa: CSAARNHEQYF
cdr3_nt: TGCAGTGCCGCCCGGAACCACGAGCAGTACTTC

clone_size: -
d_call: -
v_call: TRBV30
j_call: TRBJ1-5
cdr3_aa: CAWGEGGNQPQHF
cdr3_nt: TGTGCCTGGGGAGAAGGGGGCAATCAGCCCCAGCATTTT

clone_size: -
d_call: TRBD2
v_call: TRBV5-4
j_call: TRBJ2-7
cdr3_aa: CASSLGAGGSYEQYF
cdr3_nt: TGTGCCAGCAGCTTGGGCGCGGGGGGCTCCTACGAGCAGTACTTC

clone_size: -
d_call: -
v_call: TRBV9
j_call: TRBJ1-5
cdr3_aa: CASSPGGGRNQPQHF
cdr3_nt: TGTGCCAGCAGCCCCGGGGGGGGCAGGAATCAGCCCCAGCATTTT

clone_size: -
d_call: -
v_call: TRBV13
j_call: TRBJ2-1
cdr3_aa: CASSSLGTDYNEQFF
cdr3_nt: TGTGCCAGCAGCTCGTTAGGGACGGATTACAATGAGCAGTTCTTC

clone_size: -
d_call: -
v_call: TRBV19
j_call: TRBJ2-3
cdr3_aa: CASSFQRTDTQYF
cdr3_nt: TGTGCCAGTTCTTTTCAACGCACAGATACGCAGTATTTT

clone_size: once
d_call: -
v_call: TRBV5-6
j_call: TRBJ1-4
cdr3_aa: CASSLEPEPLFF
cdr3_nt: TGTGCCAGCAGCTTGGAACCCGAGCCACTGTTTTTT

clone_size: many
d_call: -
v_call: TRBV7-9
j_call: TRBJ1-2
cdr3_aa: CASSLGSVNYGYTF
cdr3_nt: TGTGCCAGCAGCTTAGGGTCAGTAAACTATGGCTACACCTTC

clone_size: few
d_call: TRBD2
v_call: TRBV25-1
j_call: TRBJ2-7
cdr3_aa: CASRGERGFNEQYF
cdr3_nt: TGTGCCAGCAGGGGGGAGCGGGGGTTCAACGAGCAGTACTTC

clone_size: -
d_call: -
v_call: TRBV2
j_call: TRBJ2-7
cdr3_aa: CASSGGGRPYSYEQYF
cdr3_nt: TGTGCCAGCAGTGGGGGCGGCAGGCCCTACTCCTACGAGCAGTACTTC

clone_size: few
d_call: -
v_call: TRBV7-9
j_call: TRBJ2-7
cdr3_aa: CASSSVGGSGEQYF
cdr3_nt: TGTGCCAGCAGCTCGGTCGGGGGTTCGGGAGAGCAGTACTTC